These 21 T cell receptor beta chains originate from one sample sequenced in a study of blood T cell repertoires in COVID-19. Libraries were prepared by immunoSEQ multiplex PCR; TCRdb keeps only in-frame clonotypes and omits some of them. The sample records under 95,000 clones, approximately 79% being singletons. The sequenced material came from peripheral blood. All receptors derive from a man aged 55 to 69 with active or convalescent COVID-19.

The gene calls are TRBV7-9 and TRBJ2-5; possibly TRBD2 for D (5 bases). Trimming left V 1 base short and J 3 bases short, with 9 bases between. Germline CDR1 SEHNR, CDR2 FQNEAQ (reference sequence). The CDR3 covers 14 residues. The CDR3 nucleotides read TGTGCCAGCAGCTTAGGGAACGGGAAAGAGACCCAGTACTTC. Translating gives CASSLGNGKETQYF.

This clone was observed once. This rearrangement joins TRBV11-2 to TRBJ1-4; D is perhaps TRBD1 (5 bases). The V and J ends lost 5 bases and 7 bases respectively, with 17 bases between them. Per the germline V gene, CDR1 is SGHAT and CDR2 is FQNNGV. This CDR3 contains 15 residues. The CDR3 DNA reads as TGTGCCAGCAGCGACGGTAGGGGCTATATTGAAAAACTGTTTTTT. Encoded protein: CASSDGRGYIEKLFF.

Only a few counts were recorded for this clone. The rearrangement links TRBV30 to TRBJ2-6; 8 bases match TRBD1. Trimming at V came to 5 bases and at J to 0 bases, leaving 9 bases not matched to a gene. The germline V gene has CDR1 GTSNPN and CDR2 SVGIG (reference sequence). The CDR3 totals 17 residues. This chain's CDR3 is CAWDRDRTNSGANVLTF. In DNA, the CDR3 is TGTGCCTGGGACCGGGACAGGACAAACTCTGGGGCCAACGTCCTGACTTTC.

V gene TRBV4-3 combines with J gene TRBJ2-3; the D is unclear. Germline assignment: CDR1 LGHNA and CDR2 YSLEER. The CDR3 sequence is 15 residues long. The V gene lost 4 bases and the J gene lost 4 bases, with 15 bases spanning the gap. The CDR3 here is CASSLSTSPADTQYF. In DNA, the CDR3 is TGCGCCAGCAGCCTTTCCACATCCCCCGCAGATACGCAGTATTTT.

The genes are TRBV10-2 and TRBJ2-1, with D uncertain. The CDR3 has 12 amino acids. Germline values: CDR1 WSHSY, CDR2 SAAADI. V gave up 6 bases and J gave up 6 bases, with 9 bases separating them. CDR3: CASSRKPNEQFF. The DNA for the CDR3 is TGCGCCAGCAGCCGCAAGCCCAATGAGCAGTTCTTC.

The genes are TRBV7-6 and TRBJ1-1; D call uncertain. The V end was cut by 3 bases, the J end by 6 bases, with 11 bases between. CDR1 SGHVS and CDR2 FNYEAQ come from the germline V gene. The CDR3 contains 13 residues. CDR3 in amino acids: CASSFESGAEAFF. CDR3 DNA sequence: TGTGCCAGCAGCTTCGAATCGGGTGCTGAAGCTTTCTTT.

The V call is TRBV5-1, the J call TRBJ2-2; D is undetermined. V gave up 3 bases and J gave up 7 bases, with 7 bases separating them. CDR3 size: 12 residues. The germline CDR1 and CDR2 sequences are SGHRS and YFSETQ. The DNA for the CDR3 is TGCGCCAGCAGCTCGGTTTTCGGGGAGCTGTTTTTT. This translates into CASSSVFGELFF.

The chain is built from TRBV6-5 and TRBJ2-2; D may be TRBD2 (6 bases). The V gene's germline CDR1 is MNHEY and CDR2 SVGAGI. Trimming shortened V by 7 bases and J by 7 bases, and 10 bases separated the two germline ends. The CDR3 runs 12 residues. This chain's CDR3 is CASKTSVGELFF. The CDR3 DNA reads TGTGCCAGCAAGACTAGTGTCGGGGAGCTGTTTTTT.

The chain recombines TRBV5-1 with TRBJ2-1, with D maybe TRBD1 (7 bases). This CDR3 has 16 amino acids. CDR1 and CDR2 from the germline V gene are SGHRS and YFSETQ. Deletions cut 0 bases from V and 6 bases from J, with 16 bases between. The CDR3 region is CASSLGGTDPGNEQFF. Here the CDR3 DNA reads TGCGCCAGCAGCTTGGGCGGGACAGACCCGGGCAATGAGCAGTTCTTC.

V gene TRBV28 combines with J gene TRBJ2-7; 10 bases agree with TRBD1. Germline loops: CDR1 MDHEN, CDR2 SYDVKM. The CDR3 extends over 15 amino acids. V shed 2 bases and J 4 bases; nucleotides not matched to a gene: 5. The CDR3 nucleotides are TGTGCCAGCAGTTTAGGGGGACAGGGGCCTTACGAGCAGTACTTC. Protein: CASSLGGQGPYEQYF.

In this sample, this clone turned up many times. CDR3 DNA sequence: TGCGCCAGCAGCCAAGGTCCAGGGTCGGGAGCCAAAAACATTCAGTACTTC. It translates to CASSQGPGSGAKNIQYF. The chain couples TRBV4-1 to TRBJ2-4, with D tentatively TRBD1 (5 bases). There are 17 residues in the CDR3. Germline V CDR1 and CDR2: MGHRA, YSYEKL. V was pared by 1 base and J by 0 bases, with 13 bases between.

The V gene is TRBV4-1, the J gene TRBJ2-7, with TRBD1 matching over 7 bases. The CDR3 totals 15 residues. Trimming cost V 5 bases and J 0 bases; bases outside gene matches: 7. The germline gives CDR1 MGHRA, CDR2 YSYEKL. The CDR3 is CASSARQGSSYEQYF. DNA of the CDR3: TGCGCCAGCAGCGCGCGACAGGGCAGCTCCTACGAGCAGTACTTC.

The chain employs TRBV6-5 and TRBJ1-6; D is possibly TRBD1 (5 bases). CDR3 length: 16 residues. The germline gives CDR1 MNHEY, CDR2 SVGAGI. The V gene lost 3 bases and the J gene lost 3 bases, with 12 bases spanning the gap. The CDR3 sequence is CASSYSRQGYNSPLHF. For the CDR3, the DNA is TGTGCCAGCAGTTATTCCCGGCAGGGCTATAATTCACCCCTCCACTTT.

This clone occurred once. This chain uses TRBV7-3 with TRBJ2-3; 10 nucleotides align to TRBD1. The J segment lost 5 bases and the V segment lost 5 bases, leaving 4 bases of the junction unmatched. The CDR3 is 14 residues long. Germline V lookup: CDR1 SGHTA, CDR2 FQGTGA. The CDR3 coding sequence is TGTGCCAGCAGCCGACAGGGGGCGGAAGATACGCAGTATTTT. Encoded protein: CASSRQGAEDTQYF.

This clone has only a few counts. The genes are TRBV7-2 and TRBJ2-7; TRBD1 might be the D (6 bases). CDR3 length: 14 residues. Trimming removed 2 bases at V and 1 base at J, with 9 bases between. Germline V gene lookup returns CDR1 SGHTA and CDR2 FQGNSA. The CDR3 DNA is TGTGCCAGCAGCTTAACACAGGGTTCCTACGAGCAGTACTTC. It encodes CASSLTQGSYEQYF.

The chain couples TRBV6-5 to TRBJ1-1, with D maybe TRBD1 (6 bases). V lost 6 bases to trimming and J lost 1 base, with 15 bases between them. Per germline, CDR1 MNHEY and CDR2 SVGAGI. The CDR3 is 15 residues long. The CDR3 sequence: CASRARGAGNTEAFF. Here the CDR3 DNA reads TGTGCCAGCAGGGCACGGGGGGCGGGGAACACTGAAGCTTTCTTT.

The chain joins TRBV3-1 (or the pseudogene TRBV3-2) to TRBJ2-7; 8 bases match TRBD1. Germline V CDR1 and CDR2: LGHDT, YNNKEL (reference sequence). CDR3 length: 13 residues. J gave up 3 bases and V 5 bases, and 3 bases lay outside the gene matches. The DNA of the CDR3 is TGTGCCAGCAGCTATGGACAGGGCTACGAGCAGTACTTC. This translates into CASSYGQGYEQYF.

The chain is built from TRBV28 and TRBJ1-1, with 10 bases aligning to TRBD1. V was clipped by 7 bases and J by 1 base; unmatched bases: 18. Germline CDR1 is MDHEN and CDR2 is SYDVKM. The CDR3 length is 19 residues. The CDR3 DNA is TGTGCCAGCATCCCCTTTGATATGAAGGACAGGGGGTGGAACACTGAAGCTTTCTTT. Protein sequence: CASIPFDMKDRGWNTEAFF.

The chain is built from TRBV28 and TRBJ2-3; TRBD2 aligns across 7 bases. V gave up 5 bases and J gave up 1 base; unmatched junction bases: 6. This CDR3 region has 15 residues. Germline CDR1 MDHEN, CDR2 SYDVKM. The CDR3 DNA reads TGTGCCAGCAGTGTCCAGCGGGGCCGCACAGATACGCAGTATTTT. It specifies CASSVQRGRTDTQYF.

This chain links TRBV5-5 with TRBJ2-2, with a possible D match to TRBD1 (5 bases). Trimming cost V 2 bases and J 3 bases, with 11 bases left between them. CDR1 and CDR2 from the germline V gene are SGHKS and YYEKEE (reference sequence). The CDR3 loop spans 15 amino acids. The CDR3, as DNA: TGTGCCAGCAGCTTAGGTGTACAGGACACCGGGGAGCTGTTTTTT. This encodes CASSLGVQDTGELFF. Full variable domain (rest looked up from reference TRBV5-5 and TRBJ2-2): DAGVTQSPTHLIKTRGQQVTLRCSPISGHKSVSWYQQVLGQGPQFIFQYYEKEERGRGNFPDRFSARQFPNYSSELNVNALLLGDSALYLCASSLGVQDTGELFFGEGSRLTVL.

The J gene is TRBJ2-7, the V gene TRBV30; no firm D call. CDR1 is GTSNPN, CDR2 SVGIG, per germline (reference sequence). Trimming shortened V by 2 bases and J by 1 base, and 3 bases separated the two germline ends. The CDR3 sequence is 11 residues long. Written as DNA, the CDR3 is TGTGCCTGGAGTCCGTCCTACGAGCAGTACTTC. This sequence encodes CAWSPSYEQYF.